The source of this T cell receptor (beta chain) is a study of T cell changes during pregnancy in multiple sclerosis. This clone was counted once. V lost 6 bases to trimming and J lost 4 bases; unmatched junction nucleotides: 10. Per germline, CDR1 MDHEN and CDR2 SYDVKM. The CDR3 spans 16 residues. Method: immunoSEQ multiplex PCR; TCRdb's copy keeps in-frame clones and lacks some. The sample has about 24,000 clones; 90% are singletons. This clonotype originated in a female donor in good health, enrolled as a control in a pregnancy study. Sequencing used CD8+ T cells from peripheral blood mononuclear cells, obtained in the third trimester of pregnancy. This chain connects TRBV28 to TRBJ2-3; 10 nucleotides align to TRBD1. CDR3 in DNA: TGTGCCAGCAGCCTGTACGGGACAGGGGACGCAGATACGCAGTATTTT. It encodes CASSLYGTGDADTQYF.